This T cell receptor beta chain was retrieved from a study of blood T cell repertoires in COVID-19. The germline V gene encodes CDR1 SGHNT and CDR2 YYREEE (reference sequence). V lost 4 bases, J lost 2 bases, and 16 bases lay in between. The length of the CDR3 is 15 residues. This clone has only one observation. TCRdb's copy holds only in-frame clones and misses some; the assay was immunoSEQ multiplex PCR. The data contain about 320,000 clones, 80% to 90% of them singletons. Sequences were obtained from PBMCs or T cells enriched from blood (not recorded which). The clonotype originates from a man aged 30 to 39 who had recovered from COVID-19. The chain combines TRBV5-4 with TRBJ2-7; D possibly corresponds to TRBD2 (6 bases). The CDR3 region is CASSRGGTETYEQYF. The CDR3 coding sequence is TGTGCCAGCAGCCGAGGCGGGACGGAGACCTACGAGCAGTACTTC.